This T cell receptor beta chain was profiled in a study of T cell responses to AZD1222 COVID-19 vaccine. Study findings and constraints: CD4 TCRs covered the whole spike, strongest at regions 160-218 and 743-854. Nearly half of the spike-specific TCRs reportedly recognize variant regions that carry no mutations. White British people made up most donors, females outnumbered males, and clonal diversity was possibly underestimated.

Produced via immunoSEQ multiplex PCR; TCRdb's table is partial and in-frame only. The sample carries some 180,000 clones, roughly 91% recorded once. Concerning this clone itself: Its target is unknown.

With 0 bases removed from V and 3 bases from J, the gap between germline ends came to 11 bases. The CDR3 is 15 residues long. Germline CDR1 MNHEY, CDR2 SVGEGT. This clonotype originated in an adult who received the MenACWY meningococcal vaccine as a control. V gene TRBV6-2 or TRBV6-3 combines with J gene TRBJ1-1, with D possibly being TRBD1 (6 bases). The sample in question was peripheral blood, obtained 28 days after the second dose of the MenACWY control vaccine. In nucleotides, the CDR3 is TGTGCCAGCAGTTACTCAAGGGGGTACGACACTGAAGCTTTCTTT. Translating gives CASSYSRGYDTEAFF.